This T cell receptor beta chain was observed in a study of T cells in Graves' hyperthyroidism and ophthalmopathy. Study summary: Blood from the periphery was taken at initial diagnosis, before any treatment.

The CDR3 has 14 residues. J lost 7 bases, V lost 6 bases, and 8 bases had no gene match. CDR1 and CDR2 from the germline V gene are MRHNA and SNTAGT. Using RNA transcripts as the source, TCR beta CDR3 regions were amplified. When the TCR CDR3 underwent first-round RT-PCR, the HTBI primer set was used. From the multiplex PCR reads, TCRdb called clonotypes with MiXCR, one entry per CDR3 protein. The sample has a few hundred thousand distinct CDR3 sequences; around 20% are singletons. This clonotype was recorded many times. The sequence was collected from a woman aged 45-65 years with Graves' hyperthyroidism. V and J are TRBV6-4 and TRBJ2-7; 11 positions agree with TRBD1. Sequenced material: blood. CDR3 loop: CASSRTGGGGEQYF. CDR3 DNA: TGTGCCAGCAGCAGGACAGGGGGCGGGGGTGAGCAGTACTTC.